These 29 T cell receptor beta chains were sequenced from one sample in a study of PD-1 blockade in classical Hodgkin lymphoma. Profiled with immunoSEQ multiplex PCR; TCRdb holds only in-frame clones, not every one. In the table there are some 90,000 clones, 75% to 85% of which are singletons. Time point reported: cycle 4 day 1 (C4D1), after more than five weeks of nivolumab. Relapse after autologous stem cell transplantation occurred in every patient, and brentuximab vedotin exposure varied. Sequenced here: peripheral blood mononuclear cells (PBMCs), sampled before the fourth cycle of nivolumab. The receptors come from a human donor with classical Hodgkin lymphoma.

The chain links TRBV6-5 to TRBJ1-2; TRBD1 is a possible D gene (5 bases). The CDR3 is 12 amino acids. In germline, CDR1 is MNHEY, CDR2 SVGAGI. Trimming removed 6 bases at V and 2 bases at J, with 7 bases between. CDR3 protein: CASSGTNYGYTF. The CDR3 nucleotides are TGTGCCAGCAGCGGGACGAACTATGGCTACACCTTC.

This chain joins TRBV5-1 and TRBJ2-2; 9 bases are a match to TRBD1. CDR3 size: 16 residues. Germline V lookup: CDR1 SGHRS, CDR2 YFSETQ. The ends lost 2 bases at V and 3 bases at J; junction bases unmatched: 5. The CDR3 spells CASSLQGALDTGELFF. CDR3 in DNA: TGCGCCAGCAGCTTACAGGGGGCGCTGGACACCGGGGAGCTGTTTTTT.

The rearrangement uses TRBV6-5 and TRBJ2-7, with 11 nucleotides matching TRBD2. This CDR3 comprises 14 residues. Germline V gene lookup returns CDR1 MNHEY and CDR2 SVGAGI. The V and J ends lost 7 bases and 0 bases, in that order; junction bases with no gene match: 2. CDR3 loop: CASIGTSGSYEQYF. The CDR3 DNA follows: TGTGCCAGCATCGGGACTAGCGGCTCCTACGAGCAGTACTTC.

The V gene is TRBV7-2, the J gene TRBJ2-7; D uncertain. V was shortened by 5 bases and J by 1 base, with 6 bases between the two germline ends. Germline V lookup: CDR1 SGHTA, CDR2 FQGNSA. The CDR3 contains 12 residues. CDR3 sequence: CASSILSYEQYF. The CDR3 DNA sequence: TGTGCCAGCAGCATATTATCCTACGAGCAGTACTTC. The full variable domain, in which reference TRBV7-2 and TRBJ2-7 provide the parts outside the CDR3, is GAGVSQSPSNKVTEKGKDVELRCDPISGHTALYWYRQSLGQGLEFLIYFQGNSAPDKSGLPSDRFSAERTGGSVSTLTIQRTQQEDSAVYLCASSILSYEQYFGPGTRLTVT.

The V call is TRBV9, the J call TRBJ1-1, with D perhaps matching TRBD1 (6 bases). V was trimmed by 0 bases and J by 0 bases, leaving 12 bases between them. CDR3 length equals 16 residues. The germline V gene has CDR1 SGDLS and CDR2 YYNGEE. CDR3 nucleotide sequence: TGTGCCAGCAGCGTAGCTACGGGGACAATGAACACTGAAGCTTTCTTT. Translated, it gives CASSVATGTMNTEAFF.

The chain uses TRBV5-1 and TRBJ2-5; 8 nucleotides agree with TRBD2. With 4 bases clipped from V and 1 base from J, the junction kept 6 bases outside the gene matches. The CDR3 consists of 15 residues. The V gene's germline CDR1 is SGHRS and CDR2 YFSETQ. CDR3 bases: TGCGCCAGCAGCCGGGGGGGTAGCTCCCAAGAGACCCAGTACTTC. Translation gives CASSRGGSSQETQYF.

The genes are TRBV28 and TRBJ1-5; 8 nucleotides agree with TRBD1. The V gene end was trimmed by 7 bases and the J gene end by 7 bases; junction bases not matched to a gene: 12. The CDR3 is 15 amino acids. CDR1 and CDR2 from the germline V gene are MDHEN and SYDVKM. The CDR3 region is CASTKRTGFLQPQHF. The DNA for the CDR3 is TGTGCCAGCACCAAAAGGACAGGGTTCTTACAGCCCCAGCATTTT.

CDR3 in DNA: TGTGCCAGCACCATTTGGGGCACCGGGGAGCTGTTTTTT. Amino acids: CASTIWGTGELFF. The chain is built from TRBV27 and TRBJ2-2, with D unresolved. Germline V lookup: CDR1 MNHEY, CDR2 SMNVEV (reference sequence). CDR3 length: 13 amino acids. V lost 7 bases and J 4 bases, leaving 10 bases between the germline ends.

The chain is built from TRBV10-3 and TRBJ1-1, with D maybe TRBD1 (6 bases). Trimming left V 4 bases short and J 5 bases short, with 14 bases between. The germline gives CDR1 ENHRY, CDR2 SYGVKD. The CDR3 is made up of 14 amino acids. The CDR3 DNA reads TGTGCCATCAGTGCGAGGGGGATGGAAACTGAAGCTTTCTTT. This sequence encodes CAISARGMETEAFF.

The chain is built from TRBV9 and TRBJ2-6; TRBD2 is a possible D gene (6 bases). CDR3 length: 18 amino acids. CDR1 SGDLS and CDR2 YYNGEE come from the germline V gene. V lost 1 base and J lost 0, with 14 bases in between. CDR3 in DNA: TGTGCCAGCAGCGTATGGAGGGGCCGCGACTCTGGGGCCAACGTCCTGACTTTC. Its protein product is CASSVWRGRDSGANVLTF.

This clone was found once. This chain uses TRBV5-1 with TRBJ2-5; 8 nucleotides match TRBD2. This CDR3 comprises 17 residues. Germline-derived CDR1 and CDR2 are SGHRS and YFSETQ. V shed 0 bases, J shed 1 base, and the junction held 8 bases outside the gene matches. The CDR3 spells CASSLASAGGVQETQYF. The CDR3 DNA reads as TGCGCCAGCAGCTTGGCCTCGGCGGGAGGCGTCCAAGAGACCCAGTACTTC.

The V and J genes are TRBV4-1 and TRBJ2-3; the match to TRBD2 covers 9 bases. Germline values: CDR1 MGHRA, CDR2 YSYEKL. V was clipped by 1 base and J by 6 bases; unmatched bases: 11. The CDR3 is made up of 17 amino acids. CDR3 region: CASSQGVAGASSDTQYF. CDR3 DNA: TGCGCCAGCAGCCAAGGAGTAGCGGGAGCATCTTCCGATACGCAGTATTTT.

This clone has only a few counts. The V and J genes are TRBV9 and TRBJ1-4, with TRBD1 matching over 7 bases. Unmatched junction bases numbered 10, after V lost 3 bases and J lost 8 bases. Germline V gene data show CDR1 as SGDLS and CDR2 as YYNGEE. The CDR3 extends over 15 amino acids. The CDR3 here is CASSEGDSRSEKLFF. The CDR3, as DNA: TGTGCCAGCAGCGAGGGGGACAGCCGTTCCGAAAAACTGTTTTTT. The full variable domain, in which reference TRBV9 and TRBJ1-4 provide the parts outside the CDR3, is DSGVTQTPKHLITATGQRVTLRCSPRSGDLSVYWYQQSLDQGLQFLIQYYNGEERAKGNILERFSAQQFPDLHSELNLSSLELGDSALYFCASSEGDSRSEKLFFGSGTQLSVL.

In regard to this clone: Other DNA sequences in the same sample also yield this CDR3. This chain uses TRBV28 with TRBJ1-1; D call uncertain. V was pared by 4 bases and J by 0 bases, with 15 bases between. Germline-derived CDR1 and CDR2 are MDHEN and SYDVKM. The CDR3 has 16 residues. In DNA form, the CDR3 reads TGTGCCAGCAGTTCCCCAGGACGCAAAATGAACACTGAAGCTTTCTTT. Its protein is CASSSPGRKMNTEAFF.

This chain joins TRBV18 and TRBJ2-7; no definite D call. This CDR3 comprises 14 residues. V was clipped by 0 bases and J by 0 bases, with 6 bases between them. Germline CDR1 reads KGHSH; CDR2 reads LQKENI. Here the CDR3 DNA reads TGTGCCAGCTCACCACCGGCTCACTCCTACGAGCAGTACTTC. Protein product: CASSPPAHSYEQYF.

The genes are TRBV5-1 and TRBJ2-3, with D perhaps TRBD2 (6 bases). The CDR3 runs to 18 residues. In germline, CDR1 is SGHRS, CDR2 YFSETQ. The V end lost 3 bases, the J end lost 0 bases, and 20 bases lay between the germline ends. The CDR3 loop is CASSWRGAGYPSTDTQYF. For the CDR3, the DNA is TGCGCCAGCAGCTGGAGAGGGGCGGGGTATCCTAGCACAGATACGCAGTATTTT.

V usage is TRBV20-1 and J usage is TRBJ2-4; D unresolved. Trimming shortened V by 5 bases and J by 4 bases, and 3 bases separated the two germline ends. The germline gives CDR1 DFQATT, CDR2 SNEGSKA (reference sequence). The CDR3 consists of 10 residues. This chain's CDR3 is CSAGKNIQYF. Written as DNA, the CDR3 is TGCAGTGCTGGGAAAAACATTCAGTACTTC.

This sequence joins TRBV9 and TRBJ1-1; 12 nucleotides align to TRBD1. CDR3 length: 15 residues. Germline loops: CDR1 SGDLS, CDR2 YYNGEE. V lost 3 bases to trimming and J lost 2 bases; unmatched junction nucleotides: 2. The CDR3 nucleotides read TGTGCCAGCAGCGGAGGGACAGGGGGCAACACTGAAGCTTTCTTT. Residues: CASSGGTGGNTEAFF.

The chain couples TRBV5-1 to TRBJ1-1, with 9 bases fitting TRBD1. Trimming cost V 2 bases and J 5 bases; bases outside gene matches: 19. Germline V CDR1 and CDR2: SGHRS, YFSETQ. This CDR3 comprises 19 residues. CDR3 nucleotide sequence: TGCGCCAGCAGCTTCTCATTTCGTGGGACAGGGAGGGTGAGAACTGAAGCTTTCTTT. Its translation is CASSFSFRGTGRVRTEAFF.

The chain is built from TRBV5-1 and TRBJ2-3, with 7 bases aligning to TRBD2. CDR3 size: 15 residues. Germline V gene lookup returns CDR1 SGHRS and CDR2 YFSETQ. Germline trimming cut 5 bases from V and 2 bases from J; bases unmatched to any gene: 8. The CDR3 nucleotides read TGCGCCAGCAGGCGGAGCGGGGACCCCACAGATACGCAGTATTTT. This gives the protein CASRRSGDPTDTQYF.

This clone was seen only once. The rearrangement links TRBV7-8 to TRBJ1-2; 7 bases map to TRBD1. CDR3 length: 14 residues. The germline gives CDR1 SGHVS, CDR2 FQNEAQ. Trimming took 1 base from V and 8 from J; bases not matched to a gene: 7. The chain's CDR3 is CASSLVRGGGGYTF. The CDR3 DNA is TGTGCCAGCAGCTTAGTTCGGGGAGGGGGCGGCTACACCTTC.

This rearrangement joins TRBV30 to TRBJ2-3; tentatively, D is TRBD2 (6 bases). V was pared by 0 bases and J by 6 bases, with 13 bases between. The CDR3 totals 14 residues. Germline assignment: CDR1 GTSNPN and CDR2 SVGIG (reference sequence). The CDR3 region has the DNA TGTGCCTGGAGTGTAGGGTCTAGCGATGATACGCAGTATTTT. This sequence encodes CAWSVGSSDDTQYF.

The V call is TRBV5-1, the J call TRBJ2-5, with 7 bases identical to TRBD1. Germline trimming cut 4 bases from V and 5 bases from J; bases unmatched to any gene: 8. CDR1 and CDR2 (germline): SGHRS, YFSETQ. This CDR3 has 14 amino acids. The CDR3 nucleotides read TGCGCCAGCAGCCCAGGGGGTGGTGAGGAGACCCAGTACTTC. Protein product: CASSPGGGEETQYF.

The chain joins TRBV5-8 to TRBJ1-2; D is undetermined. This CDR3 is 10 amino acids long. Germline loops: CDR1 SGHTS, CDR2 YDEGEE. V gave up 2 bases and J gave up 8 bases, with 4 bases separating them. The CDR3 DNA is TGTGCCAGCAGCTTTCGAGGCTACACCTTC. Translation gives CASSFRGYTF.

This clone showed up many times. CDR3 amino acids: CASSRTVNYGYTF. CDR3 in DNA: TGTGCCAGCAGCCGGACAGTTAACTATGGCTACACCTTC. V and J are TRBV6-5 and TRBJ1-2, with D perhaps TRBD1 (6 bases). Germline V gene lookup returns CDR1 MNHEY and CDR2 SVGAGI. V was pared by 6 bases and J by 1 base, with 9 bases between. This CDR3 is built from 13 residues.

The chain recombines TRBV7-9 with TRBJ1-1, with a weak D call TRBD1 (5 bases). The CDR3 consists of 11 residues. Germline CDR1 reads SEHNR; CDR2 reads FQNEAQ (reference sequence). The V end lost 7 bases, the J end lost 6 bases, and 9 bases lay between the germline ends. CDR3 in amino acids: CASISTAEAFF. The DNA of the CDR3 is TGTGCCAGCATATCGACAGCTGAAGCTTTCTTT.

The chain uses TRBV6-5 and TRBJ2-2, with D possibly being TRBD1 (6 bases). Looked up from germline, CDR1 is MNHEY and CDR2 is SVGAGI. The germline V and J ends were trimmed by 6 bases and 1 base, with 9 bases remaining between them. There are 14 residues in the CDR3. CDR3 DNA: TGTGCCAGCAGGTGGGGGCGGAACACCGGGGAGCTGTTTTTT. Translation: CASRWGRNTGELFF.

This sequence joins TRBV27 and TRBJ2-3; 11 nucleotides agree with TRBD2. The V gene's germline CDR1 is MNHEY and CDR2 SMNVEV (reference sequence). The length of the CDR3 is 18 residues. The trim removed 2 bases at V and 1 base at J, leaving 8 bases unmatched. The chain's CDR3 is CASSLGLAGGGGTDTQYF. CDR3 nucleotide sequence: TGTGCCAGCAGTTTAGGGCTAGCGGGAGGAGGCGGCACAGATACGCAGTATTTT.

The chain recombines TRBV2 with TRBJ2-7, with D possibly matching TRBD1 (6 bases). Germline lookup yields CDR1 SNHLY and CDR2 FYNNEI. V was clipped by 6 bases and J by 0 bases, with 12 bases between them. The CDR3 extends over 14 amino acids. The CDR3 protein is CASRSGHSSYEQYF. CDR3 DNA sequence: TGTGCCAGCAGATCGGGACACAGCTCCTACGAGCAGTACTTC.